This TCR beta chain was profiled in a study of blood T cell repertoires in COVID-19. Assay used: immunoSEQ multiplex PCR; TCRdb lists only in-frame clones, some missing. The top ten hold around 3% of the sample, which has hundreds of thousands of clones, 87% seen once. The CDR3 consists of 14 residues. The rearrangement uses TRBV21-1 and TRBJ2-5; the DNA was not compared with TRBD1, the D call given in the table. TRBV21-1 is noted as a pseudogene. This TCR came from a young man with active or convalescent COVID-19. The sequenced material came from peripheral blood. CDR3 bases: TGTGCCAGCAGCCTAAAACAGTACCAAGAGACCCAGTACTTC. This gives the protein CASSLKQYQETQYF.